The rows below give T cell receptor beta chains drawn from one sample of a study of CD8 T cells in Susac syndrome. Using its own MiXCR run on the immunoSEQ multiplex PCR reads, TCRdb lists one record per CDR3 protein. The table shows hundreds of thousands of distinct CDR3 sequences, with 80% to 95% occurring only once. Sample: CD8+ T cells from PBMCs. The source is a human donor with multiple sclerosis. The CDR3 runs from the conserved cysteine through the conserved F or W. The D gene is left open where the match is weak. Clone size is shown for a subset of rows, as once, few, many or a class of expanded clone.

cdr3_nt: TGTGCCAGCCGAGAAGGGACTAGCGGGGGGGATAACACAGATACGCAGTATTTT
cdr3_aa: CASREGTSGGDNTDTQYF
v_call: TRBV6-2/TRBV6-3
d_call: TRBD2
cdr3_length: 18
j_call: TRBJ2-3
clone_size: .

cdr3_nt: TGTGCCAGCAGCTTAGAGGCGGGTTCCTACGAGCAGTACTTC
cdr3_aa: CASSLEAGSYEQYF
v_call: TRBV7-2
d_call: .
cdr3_length: 14
j_call: TRBJ2-7
clone_size: few

cdr3_nt: TGCAGCGTCACGTCGGGGGTCTTC
cdr3_aa: CSVTSGVF
v_call: TRBV29-1
d_call: .
cdr3_length: 8
j_call: TRBJ2-1
clone_size: .

cdr3_nt: TGCGCCAGCAGCCAAGCTCGTGGTTCTGGGGCCAACGTCCTGACTTTC
cdr3_aa: CASSQARGSGANVLTF
v_call: TRBV4-3
d_call: .
cdr3_length: 16
j_call: TRBJ2-6
clone_size: once

cdr3_nt: TGTGCCAGCAGCTTGGGGACAGGGGATCGGGAGACCCAGTACTTC
cdr3_aa: CASSLGTGDRETQYF
v_call: TRBV11-2
d_call: TRBD1
cdr3_length: 15
j_call: TRBJ2-5
clone_size: .

cdr3_nt: TGTGCCAGCAGCTTCTCGGGGGCAGGAGATACGCAGTATTTT
cdr3_aa: CASSFSGAGDTQYF
v_call: TRBV5-4
d_call: .
cdr3_length: 14
j_call: TRBJ2-3
clone_size: .

cdr3_nt: TGTGCCAGCAGCTTATCTGGACTATTTGGTGAGCAGTTCTTC
cdr3_aa: CASSLSGLFGEQFF
v_call: TRBV7-9
d_call: .
cdr3_length: 14
j_call: TRBJ2-1
clone_size: once

cdr3_nt: TGTGCCAGCAGTTACTCGCGGCCCTCCCCCCACAATGAGCAGTTCTTC
cdr3_aa: CASSYSRPSPHNEQFF
v_call: TRBV6-6
d_call: .
cdr3_length: 16
j_call: TRBJ2-1
clone_size: .

cdr3_nt: TGCAGTGCTCCCCCAGGGGACTATGGCTACACCTTC
cdr3_aa: CSAPPGDYGYTF
v_call: TRBV20-1
d_call: .
cdr3_length: 12
j_call: TRBJ1-2
clone_size: .

cdr3_nt: TGCAGTGCTAGGGGTCTCCCGGGGAATGAGCAGTTCTTC
cdr3_aa: CSARGLPGNEQFF
v_call: TRBV20-1
d_call: .
cdr3_length: 13
j_call: TRBJ2-1
clone_size: .

cdr3_nt: TGCAGCGACCATCTAGCGGGAGCTTACAATGAGCAGTTCTTC
cdr3_aa: CSDHLAGAYNEQFF
v_call: TRBV29-1
d_call: TRBD2
cdr3_length: 14
j_call: TRBJ2-1
clone_size: .

cdr3_nt: TGTGCCAGCAGTCATATAGGGAGCAGTGGGACCGGGGAGCTGTTTTTT
cdr3_aa: CASSHIGSSGTGELFF
v_call: TRBV28
d_call: .
cdr3_length: 16
j_call: TRBJ2-2
clone_size: .

cdr3_nt: TGTGCCAGCAGCTTTGGGGTCGGGGGTGAGCAGTTCTTC
cdr3_aa: CASSFGVGGEQFF
v_call: TRBV5-6
d_call: .
cdr3_length: 13
j_call: TRBJ2-1
clone_size: .

cdr3_nt: TGTGCCAGCAGCTTAGGAACAGGGGGCTCCTATAATTCACCCCTCCACTTT
cdr3_aa: CASSLGTGGSYNSPLHF
v_call: TRBV7-6
d_call: TRBD1
cdr3_length: 17
j_call: TRBJ1-6
clone_size: .

cdr3_nt: TGTGCCTGGAGCCTAATCGGGGGGTATAAGGAGACCCAGTACTTC
cdr3_aa: CAWSLIGGYKETQYF
v_call: TRBV30
d_call: TRBD2
cdr3_length: 15
j_call: TRBJ2-5
clone_size: .

cdr3_nt: TGTGCCTCCTACAGACCGGGGGGGACAGACCGCCCCTCGCAGTATTTT
cdr3_aa: CASYRPGGTDRPSQYF
v_call: TRBV7-9
d_call: .
cdr3_length: 16
j_call: TRBJ2-3
clone_size: .

cdr3_nt: TGCAGTGCTAGAGATGGGCAGGGCGGCAATCAGCCCCAGCATTTT
cdr3_aa: CSARDGQGGNQPQHF
v_call: TRBV20-1
d_call: .
cdr3_length: 15
j_call: TRBJ1-5
clone_size: .

cdr3_nt: TGTGCCAGCAGTTTCCTCCCCCCGGGCTTAACTAATGAAAAACTGTTTTTT
cdr3_aa: CASSFLPPGLTNEKLFF
v_call: TRBV27
d_call: .
cdr3_length: 17
j_call: TRBJ1-4
clone_size: .

cdr3_nt: TGTGCCAGCAGTTATGGGACAGGGGAGAACACCTTC
cdr3_aa: CASSYGTGENTF
v_call: TRBV12-3/TRBV12-4
d_call: TRBD1
cdr3_length: 12
j_call: TRBJ1-2
clone_size: .

cdr3_nt: TGTGCCAGCACCGAGGGTTGGGCTAGCGGTAGGAATGAGCAGTTCTTC
cdr3_aa: CASTEGWASGRNEQFF
v_call: TRBV2
d_call: TRBD2
cdr3_length: 16
j_call: TRBJ2-1
clone_size: .

cdr3_nt: TGCGCCAGCAGCCACTCTAGCGGAGACAATGAGCAGTTCTTC
cdr3_aa: CASSHSSGDNEQFF
v_call: TRBV4-3
d_call: TRBD2
cdr3_length: 14
j_call: TRBJ2-1
clone_size: .

cdr3_nt: TGTGCCAGCAGCCAGAGCGGGGGCCACACAGATACGCAGTATTTT
cdr3_aa: CASSQSGGHTDTQYF
v_call: TRBV3-1
d_call: TRBD2
cdr3_length: 15
j_call: TRBJ2-3
clone_size: .

cdr3_nt: TGTGCCACCAAAGGGGCGCCCGGGGGGGACGGCACTGAAGCTTTCTTT
cdr3_aa: CATKGAPGGDGTEAFF
v_call: TRBV7-9
d_call: .
cdr3_length: 16
j_call: TRBJ1-1
clone_size: .

cdr3_nt: TGTGCCAGCAGTTACTCGGGGCCGCTCCAAGGTGAAAAACTGTTTTTT
cdr3_aa: CASSYSGPLQGEKLFF
v_call: TRBV6-5
d_call: .
cdr3_length: 16
j_call: TRBJ1-4
clone_size: .

cdr3_nt: TGCAGTGCTAGTGAGGGACCGTCCTACAATGAGCAGTTCTTC
cdr3_aa: CSASEGPSYNEQFF
v_call: TRBV20-1
d_call: .
cdr3_length: 14
j_call: TRBJ2-1
clone_size: .

cdr3_nt: TGTGCCAGCAGCTTGGGACTACACTTGGATGAGCAGTTCTTC
cdr3_aa: CASSLGLHLDEQFF
v_call: TRBV5-6
d_call: .
cdr3_length: 14
j_call: TRBJ2-1
clone_size: once

cdr3_nt: TGTGCCAGCAGCTTATCGGCAGGGGGCGTCTACGAGCAGTACTTC
cdr3_aa: CASSLSAGGVYEQYF
v_call: TRBV5-8
d_call: TRBD1
cdr3_length: 15
j_call: TRBJ2-7
clone_size: .

cdr3_nt: TGTGCCTGCCTAGCGGGAGCGATCAATGAGCAGTTCTTC
cdr3_aa: CACLAGAINEQFF
v_call: TRBV30
d_call: TRBD2
cdr3_length: 13
j_call: TRBJ2-1
clone_size: .

cdr3_nt: TGTGCCAGCAGTTACGACAGGGGGCACCGAGAGACCCAGTACTTC
cdr3_aa: CASSYDRGHRETQYF
v_call: TRBV6-6
d_call: TRBD1
cdr3_length: 15
j_call: TRBJ2-5
clone_size: .

cdr3_nt: TGTGCCACCGGGGAACCCTGGGTCTGTGAAGCTTTCTTT
cdr3_aa: CATGEPWVCEAFF
v_call: TRBV24-1
d_call: .
cdr3_length: 13
j_call: TRBJ1-1
clone_size: once

cdr3_nt: TGCAGTGCTGCCCGGACGGCAGAACTCTTTCAGCCCCAGCATTTT
cdr3_aa: CSAARTAELFQPQHF
v_call: TRBV20-1
d_call: .
cdr3_length: 15
j_call: TRBJ1-5
clone_size: .

cdr3_nt: TGCAGTGCTAGAGATATCCGGGCCGTACGTTTAAACATTCAGTACTTC
cdr3_aa: CSARDIRAVRLNIQYF
v_call: TRBV20-1
d_call: .
cdr3_length: 16
j_call: TRBJ2-4
clone_size: .

cdr3_nt: TGCGCCAGCAGCCAAGGAAGAGGTGGCGGGAGTGGGTCAGATACGCAGTATTTT
cdr3_aa: CASSQGRGGGSGSDTQYF
v_call: TRBV4-3
d_call: TRBD2
cdr3_length: 18
j_call: TRBJ2-3
clone_size: .

cdr3_nt: TGCAGCGTTGTGGGCATAGGGGGCGGATCCTACGAGCAGTACTTC
cdr3_aa: CSVVGIGGGSYEQYF
v_call: TRBV29-1
d_call: TRBD1
cdr3_length: 15
j_call: TRBJ2-7
clone_size: .

cdr3_nt: TGTGCCAGCAGCTCACTCTCCAATGAGCAGTTCTTC
cdr3_aa: CASSSLSNEQFF
v_call: TRBV7-6
d_call: .
cdr3_length: 12
j_call: TRBJ2-1
clone_size: .